The T cell receptor (beta chain) under discussion was sequenced for a study of cytomegalovirus exposure and HLA in healthy donors. General study points: Later analysis associated a missense DCLRE1C variant with TCR beta V- and J-gene trimming.

This PCR relied on a set of 60 Vbeta primers and 13 Jbeta primers. Under the authors' procedure: Among the unique TCR beta chains that a later analysis counted, about 85 million in all, 10 million to 11 million were shared. Sequencing was performed with immunoSEQ multiplex PCR; in TCRdb, only in-frame clones are kept and a portion is missing. Clone size and the V and J calls come from that table; the DNA yielded D and trimming. Of 200,000 or so clones in the sample, 75% to 80% were seen once. CDR1 is LNHDA, CDR2 SQIVND, per germline (reference sequence). V lost 5 bases, J lost 3 bases, and 17 bases lay in between. This CDR3 spans 15 amino acids. A remark on this clone: Its antigen is unknown.

The sequence came from a woman in her twenties or thirties in good health and CMV-seropositive. Input material: PBMCs. The gene calls are TRBV19 and TRBJ2-7; D unclear. Here the CDR3 DNA reads TGTGCCAGTAGTTCTCGCGACACGGCGAGCTACGAGCAGTACTTC. Its protein is CASSSRDTASYEQYF.